Presented here are 19 T cell receptor beta chains from one specimen sequenced in a study of T cells in Graves' hyperthyroidism and ophthalmopathy. Amplified regions were TCR beta CDR3 sequences from RNA transcripts. Carried out on the TCR CDR3, a first-round RT-PCR used the HTBI primer set. TCRdb recomputed calls from the multiplex PCR reads with MiXCR, one row per CDR3 protein. Among around 300,000 distinct CDR3 sequences listed, 10% to 15% were seen once. Source material: blood. The receptors here all came from a woman aged 30 to 39 with Graves' hyperthyroidism that later progressed to Graves' ophthalmopathy.

A few counts support this clonotype. The V gene is TRBV20-1, the J gene TRBJ2-4, with a tentative D call TRBD2 (5 bases). This CDR3 contains 13 residues. Trimming took 5 bases from V and 3 from J, leaving 11 bases between them. Germline values: CDR1 DFQATT, CDR2 SNEGSKA (reference sequence). DNA for the CDR3: TGCAGTGCTTCCGGGATCTTCAAAAACATTCAGTACTTC. Translation: CSASGIFKNIQYF.

Ten or more counts support this clonotype. The rearrangement links TRBV11-3 to TRBJ2-2; 8 positions agree with TRBD2. This CDR3 is 15 amino acids long. The ends lost 4 bases at V and 4 bases at J; junction bases unmatched: 5. The germline CDR1 and CDR2 sequences are SGHNT and YENEEA. The CDR3 DNA reads as TGTGCCAGCAGCTCGGGAGGGGGTCTCACCGGGGAGCTGTTTTTT. Its protein is CASSSGGGLTGELFF. The full variable domain, in which reference TRBV11-3 and TRBJ2-2 provide the parts outside the CDR3, is EAGVVQSPRYKIIEKKQPVAFWCNPISGHNTLYWYLQNLGQGPELLIRYENEEAVDDSQLPKDRFSAERLKGVDSTLKIQPAELGDSAVYLCASSSGGGLTGELFFGEGSRLTVL.

The chain employs TRBV6-1 and TRBJ1-3, with no clear D. CDR3 length: 15 residues. Germline assignment: CDR1 MNHNS and CDR2 SASEGT. V was clipped by 5 bases and J by 0 bases, with 11 bases between them. The CDR3 DNA reads as TGTGCCAGCAGTCCCGGACGGACCTCTGGAAACACCATATATTTT. Amino acids: CASSPGRTSGNTIYF.

The chain combines TRBV20-1 with TRBJ2-1; D gene unclear. The CDR3 spans 11 residues. The V and J ends lost 3 bases and 5 bases respectively, with 5 bases between them. CDR1 is DFQATT, CDR2 SNEGSKA, per germline (reference sequence). The CDR3 here is CSASLDNEQFF. The CDR3 nucleotides are TGCAGTGCTAGTCTAGACAATGAGCAGTTCTTC.

The chain joins TRBV19 to TRBJ2-1; D is unclear. The V gene's germline CDR1 is LNHDA and CDR2 SQIVND (reference sequence). This CDR3 contains 13 residues. Trimming pared 5 bases from V and 7 bases from J, leaving 12 bases between. As DNA, the CDR3 is TGTGCCAGTAGTCCCCCGCACGTAAATGAGCAGTTCTTC. This sequence encodes CASSPPHVNEQFF.

There are many counts of this clonotype. V and J are TRBV7-9 and TRBJ1-2; D is perhaps TRBD1 (5 bases). CDR1 is SEHNR, CDR2 FQNEAQ, per germline (reference sequence). The CDR3 spans 12 residues. In DNA, the CDR3 is TGTGCGGGGGACCGAACCATCAATGGCTACACCTTC. Residues: CAGDRTINGYTF.

This clonotype was counted many times. The V gene is TRBV6-5, the J gene TRBJ2-1; TRBD2 is a possible D gene (7 bases). The V gene's germline CDR1 is MNHEY and CDR2 SVGAGI. The ends were cut back, 2 bases at V and 4 bases at J, with 12 bases in the middle. This CDR3 has 15 residues. CDR3 in amino acids: CASSYEGGGYNEQFF. The CDR3 region has the DNA TGTGCCAGCAGTTACGAGGGGGGGGGATACAATGAGCAGTTCTTC.

This clonotype was seen ten or more times. The V and J genes are TRBV19 and TRBJ2-7, with TRBD2 identical over 10 bases. The CDR3 consists of 16 residues. The junction had 9 bases not matched to a gene; V was cut back by 6 bases and J by 1 base. CDR1 is LNHDA, CDR2 SQIVND, per germline (reference sequence). Here the CDR3 reads CASRAPGTSASYEQYF. CDR3 bases: TGTGCCAGTAGGGCTCCGGGGACTAGCGCTTCCTACGAGCAGTACTTC.

This clonotype was observed many times. The chain carries TRBV30 and TRBJ2-7, with D perhaps TRBD1 (5 bases). Germline CDR1 is GTSNPN and CDR2 is SVGIG (reference sequence). V lost 4 bases, J lost 1 base, and 8 bases lay in between. The CDR3 has 12 amino acids. The CDR3 DNA is TGTGCCTGGACCTCAGGGTCCTACGAGCAGTACTTC. Translated: CAWTSGSYEQYF.

The CDR3 spells CASSQDQLIQYNEQYF. The DNA for the CDR3 is TGCGCCAGCAGCCAAGATCAACTCATACAGTACAATGAGCAGTACTTC. V usage is TRBV4-1 and J usage is TRBJ2-1; D uncertain. Near its end, the DNA agrees better with TRBJ2-7, so the J call may be wrong. This CDR3 is built from 16 residues. Germline CDR1 and CDR2: MGHRA and YSYEKL.

This clonotype was seen at least ten times. The V gene is TRBV2, the J gene TRBJ2-1; TRBD1 might be the D (6 bases). Trimming stripped 4 bases from V and 6 bases from J, with 10 bases between. This CDR3 has 13 residues. Germline lookup yields CDR1 SNHLY and CDR2 FYNNEI. The CDR3 nucleotides read TGTGCCAGCAGTGGGACAGATTTCAATGAGCAGTTCTTC. It translates to CASSGTDFNEQFF.

At least ten counts were recorded for this clonotype. The chain carries TRBV28 and TRBJ1-1, with 9 positions matching TRBD1. There are 15 residues in the CDR3. The germline V gene encodes CDR1 MDHEN and CDR2 SYDVKM. The junction had 6 bases not matched to a gene; V was cut back by 7 bases and J by 0 bases. CDR3 protein: CASTYRDRVNTEAFF. As DNA, the CDR3 is TGTGCCAGCACGTACCGGGACAGGGTGAACACTGAAGCTTTCTTT.

This clonotype was seen repeatedly, ten times or more. The chain joins TRBV11-1 to TRBJ2-1; D gene uncertain. The CDR3 is made up of 14 amino acids. Trimming took 5 bases from V and 0 from J, leaving 8 bases between them. Germline V lookup: CDR1 SGHAT, CDR2 FQDESV (reference sequence). Here the CDR3 DNA reads TGTGCCAGCAGCACCTATAGCTCCTACAATGAGCAGTTCTTC. This codes for CASSTYSSYNEQFF.

This clonotype was seen ten or more times. The rearrangement uses TRBV18 and TRBJ2-1; 13 nucleotides align to TRBD2. The V segment lost 6 bases and the J segment 8 bases; nucleotides outside the gene matches: 7. Germline assignment: CDR1 KGHSH and CDR2 LQKENI. The CDR3 contains 15 residues. The chain's CDR3 is CASSAGTSGAYEQFF. The CDR3 DNA is TGTGCCAGCTCCGCCGGGACTAGCGGGGCCTATGAGCAGTTCTTC.

By sample share, this clonotype is medium-sized. The chain combines TRBV7-9 with TRBJ2-1, with D hard to call. Germline CDR1 is SEHNR and CDR2 is FQNEAQ (reference sequence). The CDR3 spans 11 residues. V was clipped by 6 bases and J by 9 bases, with 9 bases between them. The CDR3 DNA follows: TGTGCCAGCAGTTTTCTGGGTGAGCAGTTCTTC. Translated: CASSFLGEQFF.

This clonotype was detected many times. In DNA, the CDR3 is TGTGCCAGCAGCCCGGGAACCCATCCTCCGAATGAGCAGTTCTTC. Encoded protein: CASSPGTHPPNEQFF. The genes are TRBV12-3 or TRBV12-4 and TRBJ2-1, with TRBD2 as a possible D gene (5 bases). This CDR3 contains 15 residues. V was cut by 6 bases and J by 7 bases, with 19 bases left in between.

At least ten counts were recorded for this clonotype. The V call is TRBV6-1, the J call TRBJ2-2; D gene ambiguous. V was clipped by 4 bases and J by 3 bases, with 9 bases between them. Germline CDR1 and CDR2: MNHNS and SASEGT. CDR3 length: 14 amino acids. The chain's CDR3 is CASSADWYTGELFF. The CDR3 bases are TGTGCCAGCAGTGCTGACTGGTACACCGGGGAGCTGTTTTTT.

This clonotype was counted many times. This chain joins TRBV7-2 and TRBJ2-3, with D maybe TRBD2 (6 bases). The CDR3 runs 15 residues. Germline V CDR1 and CDR2: SGHTA, FQGNSA. Trimming shortened V by 5 bases and J by 1 base, and 13 bases separated the two germline ends. The DNA for the CDR3 is TGTGCCAGCAGCCTCTTATCGGGGGGCACAGATACGCAGTATTTT. It codes for CASSLLSGGTDTQYF.

This clonotype was counted at least ten times. The gene calls are TRBV28 and TRBJ2-7; D possibly matches TRBD1 or TRBD2 (5 bases each). Looked up from germline, CDR1 is MDHEN and CDR2 is SYDVKM. Trimming left V 3 bases short and J 0 bases short, with 12 bases between. This CDR3 is 15 amino acids long. The CDR3 loop reads CASSFLSGGSYEQYF. Written as DNA, the CDR3 is TGTGCCAGCAGTTTCTTATCTGGGGGCTCCTACGAGCAGTACTTC.